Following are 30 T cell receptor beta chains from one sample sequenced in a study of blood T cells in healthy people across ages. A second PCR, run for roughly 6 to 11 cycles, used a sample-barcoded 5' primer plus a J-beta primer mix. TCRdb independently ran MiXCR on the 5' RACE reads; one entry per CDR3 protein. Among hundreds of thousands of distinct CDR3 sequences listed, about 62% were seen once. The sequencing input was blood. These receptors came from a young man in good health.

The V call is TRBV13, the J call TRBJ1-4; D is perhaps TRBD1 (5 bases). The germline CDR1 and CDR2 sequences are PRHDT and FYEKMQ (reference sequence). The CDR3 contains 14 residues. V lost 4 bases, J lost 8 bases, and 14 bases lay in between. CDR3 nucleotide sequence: TGTGCCAGCAGCTCCCGGGCCCGGGGGGAAAAACTGTTTTTT. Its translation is CASSSRARGEKLFF.

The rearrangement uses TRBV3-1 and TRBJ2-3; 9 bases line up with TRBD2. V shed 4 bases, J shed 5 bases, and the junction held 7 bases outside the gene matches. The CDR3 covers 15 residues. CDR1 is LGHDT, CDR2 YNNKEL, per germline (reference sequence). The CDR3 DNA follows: TGTGCCAGCAGCCCCCTAGCGGGGTGGAGAGATACGCAGTATTTT. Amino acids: CASSPLAGWRDTQYF.

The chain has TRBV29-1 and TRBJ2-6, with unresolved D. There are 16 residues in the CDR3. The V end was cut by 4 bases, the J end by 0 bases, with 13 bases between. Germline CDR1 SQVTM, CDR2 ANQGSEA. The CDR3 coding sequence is TGCAGCGTTGGGCAGGTACCGCTCTCTGGGGCCAACGTCCTGACTTTC. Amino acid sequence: CSVGQVPLSGANVLTF.

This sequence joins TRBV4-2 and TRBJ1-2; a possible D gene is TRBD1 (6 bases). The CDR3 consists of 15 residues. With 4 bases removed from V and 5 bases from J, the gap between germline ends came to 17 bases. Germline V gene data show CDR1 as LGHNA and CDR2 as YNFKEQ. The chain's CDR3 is CASSPGEPRGYGYTF. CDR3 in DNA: TGTGCCAGCAGCCCAGGGGAGCCCCGGGGTTATGGCTACACCTTC.

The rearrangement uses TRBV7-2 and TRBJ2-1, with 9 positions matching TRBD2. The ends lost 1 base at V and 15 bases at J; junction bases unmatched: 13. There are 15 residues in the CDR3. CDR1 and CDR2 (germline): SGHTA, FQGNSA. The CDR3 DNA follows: TGTGCCAGCAGCTTAGATCGGTCTAGCGGGATCTTGTCGTTCTTC. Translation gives CASSLDRSSGILSFF.

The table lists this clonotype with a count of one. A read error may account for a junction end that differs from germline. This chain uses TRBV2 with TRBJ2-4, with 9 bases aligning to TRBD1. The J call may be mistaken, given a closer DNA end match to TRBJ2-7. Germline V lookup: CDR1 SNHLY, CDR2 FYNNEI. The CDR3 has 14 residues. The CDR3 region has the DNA TGTACCAGCAGGGGGACAGGGTTAACCTACGAGCAGTACTTC. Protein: CTSRGTGLTYEQYF.

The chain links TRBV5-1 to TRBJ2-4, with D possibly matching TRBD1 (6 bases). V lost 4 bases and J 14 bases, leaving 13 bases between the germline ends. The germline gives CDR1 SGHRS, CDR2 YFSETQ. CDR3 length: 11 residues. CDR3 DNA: TGCGCCAGCAGCAAACAGGGAGAGGAGTACTTC. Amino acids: CASSKQGEEYF.

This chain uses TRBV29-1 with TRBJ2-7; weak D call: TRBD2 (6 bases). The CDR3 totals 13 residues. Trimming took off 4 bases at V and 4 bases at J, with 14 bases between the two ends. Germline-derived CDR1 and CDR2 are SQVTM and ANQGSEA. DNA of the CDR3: TGCAGCGTTGCCGTGGGGGGTTCGTACGAGCAGTACTTC. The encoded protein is CSVAVGGSYEQYF.

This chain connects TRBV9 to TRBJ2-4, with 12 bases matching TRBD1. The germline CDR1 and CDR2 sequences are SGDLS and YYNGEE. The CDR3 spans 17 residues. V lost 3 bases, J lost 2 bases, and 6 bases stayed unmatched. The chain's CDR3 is CASSAQGTGGTKNIQYF. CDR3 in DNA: TGTGCCAGCAGCGCCCAAGGGACAGGGGGCACCAAAAACATTCAGTACTTC.

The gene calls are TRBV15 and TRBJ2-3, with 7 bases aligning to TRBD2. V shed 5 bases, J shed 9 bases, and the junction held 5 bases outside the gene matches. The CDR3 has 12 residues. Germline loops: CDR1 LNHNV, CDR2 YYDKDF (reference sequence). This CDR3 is CATSLGGETQYF. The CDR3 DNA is TGTGCCACCAGCTTGGGAGGGGAAACGCAGTATTTT.

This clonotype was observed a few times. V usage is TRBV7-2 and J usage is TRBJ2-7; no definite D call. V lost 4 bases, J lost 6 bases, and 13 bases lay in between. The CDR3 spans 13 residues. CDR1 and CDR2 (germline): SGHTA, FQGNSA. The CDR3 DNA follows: TGTGCCAGCAGCTCGGGTCCTTTAGCCGAGCAGTACTTC. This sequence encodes CASSSGPLAEQYF.

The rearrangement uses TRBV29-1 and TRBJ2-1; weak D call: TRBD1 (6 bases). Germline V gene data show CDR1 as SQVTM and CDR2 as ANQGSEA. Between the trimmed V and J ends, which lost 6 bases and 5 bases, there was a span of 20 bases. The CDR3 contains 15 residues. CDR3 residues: CSVESTGSFDNEQFF. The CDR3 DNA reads TGCAGCGTGGAGTCAACAGGGTCCTTCGACAATGAGCAGTTCTTC.

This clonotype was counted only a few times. CDR3 residues: CASSSGGQETQYF. The CDR3 coding sequence is TGTGCCAGCAGTTCAGGGGGACAAGAGACCCAGTACTTC. The gene calls are TRBV12-3 or TRBV12-4 and TRBJ2-5; 7 positions match TRBD1. CDR3 length equals 13 residues. The J segment lost 2 bases and the V segment lost 4 bases, leaving 1 base of the junction unmatched.

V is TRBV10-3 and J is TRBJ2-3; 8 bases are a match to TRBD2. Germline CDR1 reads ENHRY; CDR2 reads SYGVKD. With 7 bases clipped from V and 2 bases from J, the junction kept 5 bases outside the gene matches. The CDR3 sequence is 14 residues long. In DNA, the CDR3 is TGTGCCATCAAAGCGGGAGAGGTCACAGATACGCAGTATTTT. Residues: CAIKAGEVTDTQYF.

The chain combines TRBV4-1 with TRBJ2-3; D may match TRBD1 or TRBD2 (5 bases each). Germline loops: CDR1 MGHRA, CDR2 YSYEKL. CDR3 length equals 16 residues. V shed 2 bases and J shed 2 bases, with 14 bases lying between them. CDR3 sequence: CASSQHPGRATDTQYF. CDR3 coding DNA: TGCGCCAGCAGCCAACACCCGGGACGGGCCACAGATACGCAGTATTTT.

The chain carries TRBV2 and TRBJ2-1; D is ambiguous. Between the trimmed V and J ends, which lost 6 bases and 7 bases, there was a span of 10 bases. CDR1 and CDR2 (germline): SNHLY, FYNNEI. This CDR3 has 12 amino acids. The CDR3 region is CASRDVTNEQFF. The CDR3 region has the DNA TGTGCCAGCAGGGACGTAACTAATGAGCAGTTCTTC.

The CDR3 coding sequence is TGTGCCAGCAGAAAGACTAGTTCCGGGGAGACCCAGTACTTC. This codes for CASRKTSSGETQYF. V and J are TRBV12-3 or TRBV12-4 and TRBJ2-5; a weak D match, TRBD2 (6 bases). This CDR3 contains 14 residues. V was shortened by 6 bases and J by 5 bases, with 16 bases between the two germline ends.

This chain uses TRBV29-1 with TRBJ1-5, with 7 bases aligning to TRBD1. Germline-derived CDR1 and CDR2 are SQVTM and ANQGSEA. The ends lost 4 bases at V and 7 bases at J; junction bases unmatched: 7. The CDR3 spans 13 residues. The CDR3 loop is CSVGDSGGQPQHF. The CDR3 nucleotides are TGCAGCGTTGGGGACAGTGGAGGGCAGCCCCAGCATTTT.

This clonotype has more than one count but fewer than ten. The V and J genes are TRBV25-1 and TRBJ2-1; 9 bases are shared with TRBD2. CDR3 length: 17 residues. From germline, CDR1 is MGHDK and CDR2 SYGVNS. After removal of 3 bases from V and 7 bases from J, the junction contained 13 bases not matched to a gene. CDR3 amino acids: CASSDPFGLAGINEQFF. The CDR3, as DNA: TGTGCCAGCAGTGACCCCTTCGGGCTAGCGGGAATTAATGAGCAGTTCTTC.

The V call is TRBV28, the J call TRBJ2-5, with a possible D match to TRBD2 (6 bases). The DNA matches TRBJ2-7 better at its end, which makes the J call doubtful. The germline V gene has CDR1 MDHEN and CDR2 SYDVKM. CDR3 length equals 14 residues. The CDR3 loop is CASNPRKRAHEQYF. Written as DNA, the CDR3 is TGTGCCAGCAACCCCCGGAAGCGGGCCCACGAGCAGTACTTC.

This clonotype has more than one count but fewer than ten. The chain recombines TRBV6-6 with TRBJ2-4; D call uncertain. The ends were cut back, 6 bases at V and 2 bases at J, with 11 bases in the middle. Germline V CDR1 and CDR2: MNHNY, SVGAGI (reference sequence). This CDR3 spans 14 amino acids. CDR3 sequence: CASSPSRSKNIQYF. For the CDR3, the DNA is TGTGCCAGCAGCCCGTCCCGTTCCAAAAACATTCAGTACTTC.

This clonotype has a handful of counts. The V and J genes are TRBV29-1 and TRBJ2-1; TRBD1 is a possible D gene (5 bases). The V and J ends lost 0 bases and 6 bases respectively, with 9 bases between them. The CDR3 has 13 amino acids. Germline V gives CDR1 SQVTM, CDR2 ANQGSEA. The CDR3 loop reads CSVEDRGSNEQFF. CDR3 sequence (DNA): TGCAGCGTTGAAGATAGGGGCTCCAATGAGCAGTTCTTC.

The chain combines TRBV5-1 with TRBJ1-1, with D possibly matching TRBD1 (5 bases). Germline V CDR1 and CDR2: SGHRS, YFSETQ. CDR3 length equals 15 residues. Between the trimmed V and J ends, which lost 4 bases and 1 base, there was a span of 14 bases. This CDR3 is CASSPARQRNTEAFF. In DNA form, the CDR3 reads TGCGCCAGCAGCCCGGCCCGACAGAGGAACACTGAAGCTTTCTTT.

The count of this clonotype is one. The CDR3, as DNA: TGCAGCGTTCAAGCGGGACAGGGGGCGTGGTACACCTTC. This translates into CSVQAGQGAWYTF. The V call is TRBV29-1, the J call TRBJ1-2; TRBD1 agrees at 12 bases. This CDR3 has 13 amino acids. CDR1 SQVTM and CDR2 ANQGSEA come from the germline V gene. The trim removed 5 bases at V and 11 bases at J, leaving 9 bases unmatched.

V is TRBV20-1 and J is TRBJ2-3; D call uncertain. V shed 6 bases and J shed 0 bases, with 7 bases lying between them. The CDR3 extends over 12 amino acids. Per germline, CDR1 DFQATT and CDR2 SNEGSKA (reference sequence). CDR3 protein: CSADQSTDTQYF. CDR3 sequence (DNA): TGCAGTGCGGACCAAAGCACAGATACGCAGTATTTT.

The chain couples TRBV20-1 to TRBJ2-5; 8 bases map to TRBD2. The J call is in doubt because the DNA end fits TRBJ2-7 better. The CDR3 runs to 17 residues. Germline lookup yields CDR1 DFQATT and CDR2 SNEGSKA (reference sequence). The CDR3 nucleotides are TGCAGTGCTAGAGCGCGACTAGCGTTCAGGTCATACTACGAGCAGTACTTC. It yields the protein CSARARLAFRSYYEQYF.

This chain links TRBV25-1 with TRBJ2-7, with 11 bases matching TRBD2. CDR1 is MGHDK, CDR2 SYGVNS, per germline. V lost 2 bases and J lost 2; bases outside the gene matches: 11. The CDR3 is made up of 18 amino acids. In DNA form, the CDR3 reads TGTGCCAGCAGTGAAGTTTCAACTAGCGGGAGCCCCACCTACGAGCAGTACTTC. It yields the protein CASSEVSTSGSPTYEQYF.

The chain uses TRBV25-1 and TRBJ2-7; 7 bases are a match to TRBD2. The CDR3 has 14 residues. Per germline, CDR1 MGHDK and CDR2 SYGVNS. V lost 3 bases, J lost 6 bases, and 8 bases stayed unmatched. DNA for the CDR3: TGTGCCAGCAGTGATGGGGCCCAGCGGGGCGAGCAGTACTTC. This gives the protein CASSDGAQRGEQYF.

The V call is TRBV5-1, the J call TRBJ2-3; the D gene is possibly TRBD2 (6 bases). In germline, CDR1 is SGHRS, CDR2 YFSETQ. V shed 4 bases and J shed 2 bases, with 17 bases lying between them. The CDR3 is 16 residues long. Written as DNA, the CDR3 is TGCGCCAGCAGCCCCCGGGTTAGCGGCAACACAGATACGCAGTATTTT. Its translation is CASSPRVSGNTDTQYF.

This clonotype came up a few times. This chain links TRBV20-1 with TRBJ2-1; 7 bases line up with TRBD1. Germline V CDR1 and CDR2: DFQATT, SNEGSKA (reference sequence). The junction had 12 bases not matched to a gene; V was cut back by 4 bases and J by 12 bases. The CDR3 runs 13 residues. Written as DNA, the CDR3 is TGCAGTGCTACCAGACAGGGAAGACTTGGGCAGTTCTTC. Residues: CSATRQGRLGQFF.